This entry concerns a single T cell receptor beta chain. The antigen remains unidentified. The V and J ends lost 3 bases and 0 bases respectively, with 11 bases between them. The CDR3 is 15 amino acids. Germline CDR1 MNHNY, CDR2 SVGAGI (reference sequence). Clones were sequenced by immunoSEQ multiplex PCR, and TCRdb holds only the in-frame ones, with some missing. The sample yields some 190,000 clones, around 94% seen once. The sample originates from a study of T cell responses to AZD1222 COVID-19 vaccine. The study's findings and limits: It was only a handful of AZD1222 recipients who were seropositive at baseline. Donors were mostly white British, more females; clonal diversity possibly underestimated. The study reported that nearly half of spike-specific TCRs target unmutated variant regions.

Sequenced here: peripheral blood, sampled on day 0 of AZD1222 vaccination. The rearrangement joins TRBV6-6 to TRBJ1-1; D is perhaps TRBD1 (6 bases). The TCR comes from an adult in good health. The CDR3: CASSYGGQLNTEAFF. Written as DNA, the CDR3 is TGTGCCAGCAGTTATGGAGGACAGCTGAACACTGAAGCTTTCTTT.